These T cell receptor beta chains were read from a single sample in a study of OX40 agonist ivuxolimab in advanced cancers. Sequenced by immunoSEQ multiplex PCR; TCRdb stores in-frame clones only, minus some. The sample contains 60,000 to 75,000 clones, roughly 84% of which appear only once. Material: CD4+ or CD8+ T cells sorted from blood, obtained in a trial of the OX40 agonist ivuxolimab. The source is an adult with an advanced solid tumor such as melanoma, head and neck, liver or kidney cancer. Each CDR3 is given with its conserved first and last residue. Each record gives: J gene, D gene, V gene, clone size, CDR3 DNA, CDR3 protein. The D gene is left open where the match is weak. For some rows the clone size is stated as once, few or many, or as a class when expanded; others skip it.

>TRBJ2-7|TRBD2|TRBV6-6|few
TGTGCCAGCACCGGGACTAGCGGGGGGACGAGTGAGCAGTACTTC
CASTGTSGGTSEQYF
>TRBJ1-2|-|TRBV5-1|-
TGCGCCAGCAGCTTGACTTTGACGGTTAGCTATGATGGCTACACCTTC
CASSLTLTVSYDGYTF
>TRBJ1-3|TRBD1|TRBV2|-
TGTGCCAGCAGTGAAGTGAAGACAGGGGCCGGAAACACCATATATTTT
CASSEVKTGAGNTIYF
>TRBJ2-5|-|TRBV21-1|-
TGTGCCAGCAGCAAAAGGGGACAGCTTCAAGAGACCCAGTACTTC
CASSKRGQLQETQYF
>TRBJ2-1|-|TRBV30|-
TGTGCCTGGAGTCGAAGTCTGTACAATGAGCAGTTCTTC
CAWSRSLYNEQFF
>TRBJ2-7|-|TRBV5-5|-
TGTGCCAGCAGCCACGCCGGGTCCTCCTACGAGCAGTACTTC
CASSHAGSSYEQYF
>TRBJ1-2|-|TRBV27|-
TGTGCCAGCAGTTCCTCTTGGGGCAGCTCCCACTATGGCTACACCTTC
CASSSSWGSSHYGYTF
>TRBJ2-7|-|TRBV4-3|-
TGCGCCAGCAGCCAAGATGGGGCGGTCGTGACGGGAGAGCAGTACTTC
CASSQDGAVVTGEQYF
>TRBJ2-1|TRBD1|TRBV7-2|-
TGTGCCAGCAGCCCCGACAGGGGAAATGAGCAGTTCTTC
CASSPDRGNEQFF
>TRBJ1-1|-|TRBV5-1|-
TGCGCCAGCAGCTTGGGGCTTTGGGTGGCTACGAACACTGAAGCTTTCTTT
CASSLGLWVATNTEAFF
>TRBJ2-7|-|TRBV12-5|-
TGTGCTAGTGGTTTGGTACACGGACTGCCAACCTACGAGCAGTACTTC
CASGLVHGLPTYEQYF
>TRBJ2-3|TRBD2|TRBV4-3|once
TGCGCCAGCAGCCCCGGGGTACTAGCGGGGTCAGATACGCAGTATTTT
CASSPGVLAGSDTQYF
>TRBJ2-7|TRBD1|TRBV6-5|-
TGTGCCAGCAGCCGGGACAGGGGGCAGGGCTACGAGCAGTACTTC
CASSRDRGQGYEQYF
>TRBJ2-7|-|TRBV5-1|-
TGCGCCAGCAGCTTGGCCGGGGGAGACTACGAGCAGTACTTC
CASSLAGGDYEQYF
>TRBJ2-5|TRBD1|TRBV7-9|-
TGTGCCAGCAGCCGGGACAGGGCAGAGACCCAGTACTTC
CASSRDRAETQYF
>TRBJ2-2|TRBD2|TRBV30|-
TGTGCCTGGACTAGCGGGAGGGCCACCGGGGAGCTGTTTTTT
CAWTSGRATGELFF
>TRBJ1-1|-|TRBV5-1|few
TGCGCCAGCAGCTTGGGATTAGTGAACACTGAAGCTTTCTTT
CASSLGLVNTEAFF
>TRBJ2-3|TRBD2|TRBV5-4|-
TGTGCCAGCTTCCGGACTAGCGGGGGGGCCTCCGATACGCAGTATTTT
CASFRTSGGASDTQYF
>TRBJ1-6|TRBD1|TRBV27|-
TGTGCCAGCAGTCGGCGGGACAGGGAACCCCTCCACTTT
CASSRRDREPLHF
>TRBJ1-5|-|TRBV30|once
TGTGCCTGGAGTGTACGGTTTAGCAATCAGCCCCAGCATTTT
CAWSVRFSNQPQHF
>TRBJ2-5|-|TRBV2|-
TGTGCCAGCAGTGAGGAAGAGACCCAGTACTTC
CASSEEETQYF
>TRBJ2-1|TRBD2|TRBV2|-
TGTGCCAGCAGTGAACCGGGGACTAGCGGGAGAGACAATGAGCAGTTCTTC
CASSEPGTSGRDNEQFF
>TRBJ1-1|-|TRBV19|-
TGTGCCAGTAGTATAGTTTCGAGGGACACTGAAGCTTTCTTT
CASSIVSRDTEAFF
>TRBJ1-1|-|TRBV5-1|-
TGCGCCAGCTTCCAGGCTTACGGGAATATGAACACTGATGCTTTCTTT
CASFQAYGNMNTDAFF
>TRBJ1-3|-|TRBV5-1|once
TGCGCCAGCAGCCTCACATCGCGGCGGAGCTCTGGAAACACCATATATTTT
CASSLTSRRSSGNTIYF
>TRBJ1-5|-|TRBV28|once
TGTGCCAGCTCTCTATATGCCCGGACAGACGCGAATCAGCCCCAGCATTTT
CASSLYARTDANQPQHF
>TRBJ1-5|-|TRBV15|-
TGTGCCACCAGCAGAGACAGATCGAGCAATCAGCCCCAGCATTTT
CATSRDRSSNQPQHF